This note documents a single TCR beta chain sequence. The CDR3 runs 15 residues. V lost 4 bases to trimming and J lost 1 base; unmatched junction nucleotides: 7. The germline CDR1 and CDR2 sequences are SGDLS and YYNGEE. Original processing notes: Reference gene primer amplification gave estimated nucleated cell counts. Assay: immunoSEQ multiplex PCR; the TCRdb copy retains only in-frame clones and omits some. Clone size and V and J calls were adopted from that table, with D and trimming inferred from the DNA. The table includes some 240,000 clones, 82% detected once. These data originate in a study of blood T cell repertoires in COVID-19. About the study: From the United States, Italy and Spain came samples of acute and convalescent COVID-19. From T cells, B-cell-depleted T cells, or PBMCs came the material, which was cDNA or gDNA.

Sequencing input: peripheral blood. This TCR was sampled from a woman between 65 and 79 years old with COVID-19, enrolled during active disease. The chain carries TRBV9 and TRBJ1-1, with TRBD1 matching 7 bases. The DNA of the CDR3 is TGTGCCAGCAGCATCCGGCCAGGGGGGAACACTGAAGCTTTCTTT. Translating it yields CASSIRPGGNTEAFF.